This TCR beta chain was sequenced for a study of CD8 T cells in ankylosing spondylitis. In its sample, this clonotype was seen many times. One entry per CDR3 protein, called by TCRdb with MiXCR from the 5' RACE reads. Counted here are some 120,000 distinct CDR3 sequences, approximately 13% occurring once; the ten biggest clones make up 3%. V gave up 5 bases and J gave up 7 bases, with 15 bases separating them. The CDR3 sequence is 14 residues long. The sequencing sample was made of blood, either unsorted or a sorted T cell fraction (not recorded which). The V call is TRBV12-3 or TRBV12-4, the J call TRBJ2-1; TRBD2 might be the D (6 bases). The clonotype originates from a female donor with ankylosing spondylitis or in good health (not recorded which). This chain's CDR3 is CASSPTGSGNEQFF. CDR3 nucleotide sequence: TGTGCCAGCAGTCCCACCGGGAGTGGTAATGAGCAGTTCTTC.